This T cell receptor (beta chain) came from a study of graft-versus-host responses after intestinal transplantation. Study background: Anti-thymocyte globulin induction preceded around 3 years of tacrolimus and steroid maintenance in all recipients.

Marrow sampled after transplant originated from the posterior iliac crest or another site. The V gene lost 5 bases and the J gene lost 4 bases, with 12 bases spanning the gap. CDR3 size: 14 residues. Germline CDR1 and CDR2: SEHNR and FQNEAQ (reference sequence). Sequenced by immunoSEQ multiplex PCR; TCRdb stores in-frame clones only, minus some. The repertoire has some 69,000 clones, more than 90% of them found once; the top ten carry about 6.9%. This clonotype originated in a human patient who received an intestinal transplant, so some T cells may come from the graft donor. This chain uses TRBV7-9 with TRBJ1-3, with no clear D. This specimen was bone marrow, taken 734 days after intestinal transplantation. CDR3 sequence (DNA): TGTGCCAGCAGCGCCCTTGGTTCCGGAAACACCATATATTTT. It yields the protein CASSALGSGNTIYF.